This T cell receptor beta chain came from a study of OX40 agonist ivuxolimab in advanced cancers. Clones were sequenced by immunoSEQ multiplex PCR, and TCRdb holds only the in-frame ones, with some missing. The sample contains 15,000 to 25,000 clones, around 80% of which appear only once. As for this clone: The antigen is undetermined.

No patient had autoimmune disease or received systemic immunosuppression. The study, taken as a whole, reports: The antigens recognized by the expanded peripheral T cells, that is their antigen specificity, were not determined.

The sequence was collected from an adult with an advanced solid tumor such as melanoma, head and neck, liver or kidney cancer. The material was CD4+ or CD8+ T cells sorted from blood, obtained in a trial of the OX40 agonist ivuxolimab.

The CDR3 sequence: CASSLFGIATGTANTGELFF. DNA of the CDR3: TGTGCCAGCAGTTTATTCGGAATTGCGACCGGGACAGCAAACACCGGGGAGCTGTTTTTT. The chain is built from TRBV28 and TRBJ2-2, with TRBD1 matching 7 bases. Germline V gene sequence: CDR1 MDHEN, CDR2 SYDVKM. V lost 1 base to trimming and J lost 2 bases; unmatched junction nucleotides: 16. The CDR3 sequence is 20 residues long.